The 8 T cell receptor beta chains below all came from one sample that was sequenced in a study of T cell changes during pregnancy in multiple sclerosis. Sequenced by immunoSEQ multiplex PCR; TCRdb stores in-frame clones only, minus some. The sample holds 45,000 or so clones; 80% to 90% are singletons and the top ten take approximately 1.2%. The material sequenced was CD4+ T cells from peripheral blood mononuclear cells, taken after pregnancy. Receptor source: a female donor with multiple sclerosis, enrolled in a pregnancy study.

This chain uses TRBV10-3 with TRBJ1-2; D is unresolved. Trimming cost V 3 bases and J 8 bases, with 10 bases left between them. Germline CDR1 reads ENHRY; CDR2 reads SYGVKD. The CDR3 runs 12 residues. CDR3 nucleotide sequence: TGTGCCATCAGTGAAAACCGGGGAGGCTACACCTTC. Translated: CAISENRGGYTF.

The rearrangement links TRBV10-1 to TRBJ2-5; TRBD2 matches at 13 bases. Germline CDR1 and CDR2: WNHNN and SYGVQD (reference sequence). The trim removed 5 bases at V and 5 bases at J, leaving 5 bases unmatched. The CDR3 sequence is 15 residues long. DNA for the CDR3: TGCGCCAGCAGTCGGACTAGCGGGAGAACGGAGACCCAGTACTTC. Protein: CASSRTSGRTETQYF.

In DNA, the CDR3 is TGCGCCAGCAGCTCGAGGTCCAAGAGCTCCTACAATGAGCAGTTCTTC. It encodes CASSSRSKSSYNEQFF. This chain links TRBV5-1 with TRBJ2-1; D is ambiguous. This CDR3 comprises 16 residues. Trimming cost V 3 bases and J 0 bases, with 13 bases left between them. CDR1 is SGHRS and CDR2 is YFSETQ in the germline V gene.

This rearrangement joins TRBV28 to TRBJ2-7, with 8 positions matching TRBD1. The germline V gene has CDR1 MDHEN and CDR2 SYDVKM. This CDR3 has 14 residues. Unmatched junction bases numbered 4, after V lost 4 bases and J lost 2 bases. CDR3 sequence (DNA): TGTGCCAGCAGTTCAGACAGGGGACCCTACGAGCAGTACTTC. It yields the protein CASSSDRGPYEQYF.

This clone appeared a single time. CDR3 amino acids: CASSALPGGRAGGNEQFF. CDR3 bases: TGTGCCAGCAGCGCTCTCCCGGGTGGTCGAGCGGGAGGCAATGAGCAGTTCTTC. V is TRBV9 and J is TRBJ2-1, with 9 nucleotides matching TRBD2. The CDR3 spans 18 residues. The V and J ends lost 3 bases and 6 bases, in that order; junction bases with no gene match: 16. CDR1 SGDLS and CDR2 YYNGEE come from the germline V gene.

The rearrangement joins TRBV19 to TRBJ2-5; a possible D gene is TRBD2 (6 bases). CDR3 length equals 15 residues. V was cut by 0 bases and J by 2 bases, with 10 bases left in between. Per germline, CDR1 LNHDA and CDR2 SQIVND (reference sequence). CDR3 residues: CASSIDVGGQETQYF. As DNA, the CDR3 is TGTGCCAGTAGTATAGATGTGGGGGGACAAGAGACCCAGTACTTC. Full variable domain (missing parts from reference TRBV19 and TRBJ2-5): DGGITQSPKYLFRKEGQNVTLSCEQNLNHDAMYWYRQDPGQGLRLIYYSQIVNDFQKGDIAEGYSVSREKKESFPLTVTSAQKNPTAFYLCASSIDVGGQETQYFGPGTRLLVL.

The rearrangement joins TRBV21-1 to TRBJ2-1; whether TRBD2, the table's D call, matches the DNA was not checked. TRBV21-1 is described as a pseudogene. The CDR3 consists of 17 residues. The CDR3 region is CASSKFPAGTTYNEQFF. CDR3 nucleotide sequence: TGTGCCAGCAGCAAATTCCCTGCGGGTACCACCTACAATGAGCAGTTCTTC.

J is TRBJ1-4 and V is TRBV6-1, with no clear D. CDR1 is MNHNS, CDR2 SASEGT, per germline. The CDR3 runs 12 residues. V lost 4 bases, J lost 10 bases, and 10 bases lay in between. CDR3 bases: TGTGCCAGCAGTGTAGAGGAGGGAAAACTGTTTTTT. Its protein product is CASSVEEGKLFF.